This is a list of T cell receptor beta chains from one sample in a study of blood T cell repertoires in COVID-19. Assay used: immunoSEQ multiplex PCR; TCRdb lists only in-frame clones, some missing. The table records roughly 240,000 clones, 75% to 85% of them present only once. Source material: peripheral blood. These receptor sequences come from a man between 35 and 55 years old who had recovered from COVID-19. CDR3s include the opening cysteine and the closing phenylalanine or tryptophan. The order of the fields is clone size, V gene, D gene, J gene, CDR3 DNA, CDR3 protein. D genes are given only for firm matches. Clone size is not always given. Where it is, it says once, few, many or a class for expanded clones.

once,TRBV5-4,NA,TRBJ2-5,TGTGCCAGCAGCTTGCCTACCGGGGGTCAAGAGACCCAGTACTTC,CASSLPTGGQETQYF
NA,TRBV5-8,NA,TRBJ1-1,TGTGCCAGCAGCTTGGGCACTTTAGAAGCTTTCTTT,CASSLGTLEAFF
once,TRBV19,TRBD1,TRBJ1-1,TGTGCCAGTAGTGAAAGGACAGGGGACACTGAAGCTTTCTTT,CASSERTGDTEAFF
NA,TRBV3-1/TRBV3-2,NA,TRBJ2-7,TGTGCCAGCAGCCAAAAGTGGCGGACTTACGAGCAGTACTTC,CASSQKWRTYEQYF
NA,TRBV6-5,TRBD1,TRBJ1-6,TGTGCCAGCGGGTTGGGACAGCTTAATTCACCCCTCCACTTT,CASGLGQLNSPLHF
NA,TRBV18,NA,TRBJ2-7,TGTGCCAGCTCACCGTTCCGGGAAGGTAACGAGCAGTACTTC,CASSPFREGNEQYF
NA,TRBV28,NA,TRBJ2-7,TGTGCCAGCAGTTTCTCTCCCTCCTACGAGCAGTACTTC,CASSFSPSYEQYF
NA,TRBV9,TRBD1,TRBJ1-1,TGTGCCAGCAGCACGACAGGGGTGAACACTGAAGCTTTCTTT,CASSTTGVNTEAFF
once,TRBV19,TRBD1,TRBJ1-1,TGTGCCAGTAGCTCAGGGGGACAGGGTTTCACTGAAGCTTTCTTT,CASSSGGQGFTEAFF
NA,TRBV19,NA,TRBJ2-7,TGTGCCAGTAGTATAGCGGTCCTCTACGAGCAGTACTTC,CASSIAVLYEQYF